This entry is about one T cell receptor beta chain. These data are taken from a study of T cell responses to AZD1222 COVID-19 vaccine. The CDR3 is 13 residues long. J lost 9 bases, V lost 8 bases, and 11 bases had no gene match. Only in-frame clones appear in the TCRdb table, and some are missing; sequencing was by immunoSEQ multiplex PCR. Here the sample spans 130,000 to 150,000 clones, over 80% being singletons. V and J are TRBV12-3 or TRBV12-4 and TRBJ2-7; 9 nucleotides agree with TRBD1. The sample consisted of peripheral blood, taken 28 days after the second AZD1222 dose. The TCR comes from an adult who received the AZD1222 COVID-19 vaccine. The CDR3 sequence is CASCWVDRGGQYF. In DNA, the CDR3 is TGTGCCAGCTGTTGGGTGGACAGGGGCGGGCAGTACTTC.